This T cell receptor beta chain stems from a study of identifying expanded T cells in peripheral blood. Comments on this clone: Its antigen is undetermined.

This CDR3 comprises 16 residues. Trimming removed 1 base at V and 8 bases at J, with 18 bases between. The V gene's germline CDR1 is LNHNV and CDR2 YYDKDF (reference sequence). No infections or other immune events were documented during collection. Generated by immunoSEQ multiplex PCR, the TCRdb table keeps only in-frame clones and is missing some. Of around 85,000 clones listed, 88% are singletons. Study-wide results and caveats: Across healthy donors, higher total template counts meant significantly greater two-week count variance. Over approximately two and four weeks, about 15 and 19 clones changed, versus around 1.2 between replicates.

The receptor comes from a person aged 18 to 75 in good health. Sequenced input: blood. This sequence joins TRBV15 and TRBJ2-1, with D perhaps TRBD2 (6 bases). Here the CDR3 DNA reads TGTGCCACCAGCAGAGGTCGGGGGACGGGCCTCGATGAGCAGTTCTTC. It specifies CATSRGRGTGLDEQFF.